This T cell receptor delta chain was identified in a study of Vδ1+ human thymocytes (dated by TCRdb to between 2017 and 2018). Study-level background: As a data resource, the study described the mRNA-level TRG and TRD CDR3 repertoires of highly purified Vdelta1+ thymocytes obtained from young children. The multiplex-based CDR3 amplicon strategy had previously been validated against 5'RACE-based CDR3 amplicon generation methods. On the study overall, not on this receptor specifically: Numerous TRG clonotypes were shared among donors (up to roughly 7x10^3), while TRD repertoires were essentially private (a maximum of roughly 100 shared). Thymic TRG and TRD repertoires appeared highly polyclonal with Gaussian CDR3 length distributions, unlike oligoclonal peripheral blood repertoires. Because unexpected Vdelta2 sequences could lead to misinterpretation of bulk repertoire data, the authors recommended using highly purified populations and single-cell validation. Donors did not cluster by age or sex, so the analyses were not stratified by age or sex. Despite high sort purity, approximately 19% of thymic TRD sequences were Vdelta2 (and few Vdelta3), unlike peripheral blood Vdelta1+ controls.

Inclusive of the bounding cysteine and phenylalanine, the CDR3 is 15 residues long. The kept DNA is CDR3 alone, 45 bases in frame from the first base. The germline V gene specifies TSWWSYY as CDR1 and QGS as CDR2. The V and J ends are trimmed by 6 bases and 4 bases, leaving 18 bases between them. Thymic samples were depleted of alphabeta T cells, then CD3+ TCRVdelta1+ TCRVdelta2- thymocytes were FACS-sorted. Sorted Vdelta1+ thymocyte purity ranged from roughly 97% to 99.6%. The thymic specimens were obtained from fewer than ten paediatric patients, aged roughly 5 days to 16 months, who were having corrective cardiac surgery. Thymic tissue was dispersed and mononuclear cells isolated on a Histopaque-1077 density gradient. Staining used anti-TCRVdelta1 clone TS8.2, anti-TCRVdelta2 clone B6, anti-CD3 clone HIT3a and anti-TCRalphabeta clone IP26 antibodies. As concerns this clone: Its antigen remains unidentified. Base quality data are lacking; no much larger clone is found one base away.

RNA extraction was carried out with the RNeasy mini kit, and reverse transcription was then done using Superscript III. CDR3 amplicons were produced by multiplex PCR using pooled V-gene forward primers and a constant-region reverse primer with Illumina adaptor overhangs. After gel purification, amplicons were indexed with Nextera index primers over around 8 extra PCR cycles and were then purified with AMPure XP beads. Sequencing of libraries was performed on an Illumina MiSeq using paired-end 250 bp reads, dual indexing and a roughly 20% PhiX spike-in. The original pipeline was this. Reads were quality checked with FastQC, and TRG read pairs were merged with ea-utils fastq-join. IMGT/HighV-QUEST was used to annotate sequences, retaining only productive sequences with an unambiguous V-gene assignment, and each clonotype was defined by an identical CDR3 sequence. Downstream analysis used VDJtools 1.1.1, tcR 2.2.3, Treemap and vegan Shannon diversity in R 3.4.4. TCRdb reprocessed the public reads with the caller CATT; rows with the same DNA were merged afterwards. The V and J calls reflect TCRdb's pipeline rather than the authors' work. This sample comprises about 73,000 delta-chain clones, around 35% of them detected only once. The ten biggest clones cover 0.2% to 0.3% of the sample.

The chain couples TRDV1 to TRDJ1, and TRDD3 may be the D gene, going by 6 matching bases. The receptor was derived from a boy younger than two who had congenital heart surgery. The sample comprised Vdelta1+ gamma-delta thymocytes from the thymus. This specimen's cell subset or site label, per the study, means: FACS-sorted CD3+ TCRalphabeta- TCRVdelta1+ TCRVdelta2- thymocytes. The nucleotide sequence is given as TGTGCTCTTGGAGGGGCTTACTGGGAGGGCGATAAACTCATCTTT. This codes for CALGGAYWEGDKLIF.